This T cell receptor beta chain was found in a study of blood T cell repertoires in COVID-19. Study in general: Whether acute or convalescent, the COVID-19 samples came from the United States, Italy and Spain.

Germline values: CDR1 KGHSH, CDR2 LQKENI. Germline trimming cut 7 bases from V and 2 bases from J; bases unmatched to any gene: 4. The CDR3 covers 13 residues. This clone has just one count. Per the original data handling: Amplification of reference gene primers was used by the study to estimate nucleated cell counts. Sequencing was performed with immunoSEQ multiplex PCR; in TCRdb, only in-frame clones are kept and a portion is missing. For V, J and clone size, that table is used; D and trimming come from the DNA. Of around 89,000 clones in the sample, approximately 88% were seen once. The sequenced sample was peripheral blood. This chain joins TRBV18 and TRBJ1-1; 7 bases align to TRBD1. This TCR was recovered from a man aged 60 to 75 with acute or convalescent COVID-19. This CDR3 reads CASLRDRNTEAFF. The CDR3 nucleotides read TGTGCCAGCTTACGGGACAGAAACACTGAAGCTTTCTTT.